Following are 30 T cell receptor beta chains from one sample sequenced in a study of blood T cells in healthy people across ages. A J-beta primer mix and a sample-barcoded 5' primer were used in a second PCR of about 7 to 12 cycles. TCRdb redid the calling of the 5' RACE reads with MiXCR, one entry per CDR3 protein. The sample carries hundreds of thousands of distinct CDR3 sequences, about 42% recorded once. Sequences were obtained from blood. These receptors all come from a man aged 80 or over in good health.

V is TRBV28 and J is TRBJ2-1; no clear D gene. The germline CDR1 and CDR2 sequences are MDHEN and SYDVKM. The CDR3 has 15 residues. The V gene lost 6 bases and the J gene lost 2 bases, with 14 bases spanning the gap. The CDR3 reads CASSRSPLTYNEQFF. The DNA for the CDR3 is TGTGCCAGCAGCCGCAGTCCACTCACCTACAATGAGCAGTTCTTC. Drawing the rest from reference TRBV28 and TRBJ2-1, the complete variable domain is DVKVTQSSRYLVKRTGEKVFLECVQDMDHENMFWYRQDPGLGLRLIYFSYDVKMKEKGDIPEGYSVSREKKERFSLILESASTNQTSMYLCASSRSPLTYNEQFFGPGTRLTVL.

This clonotype has only a few counts. This chain uses TRBV6-1 with TRBJ1-5; D perhaps matches TRBD1 (6 bases). The CDR3 is 15 residues long. Looked up from germline, CDR1 is MNHNS and CDR2 is SASEGT. V was clipped by 6 bases and J by 5 bases, with 17 bases between them. Here the CDR3 reads CASSFSRGADQPQHF. CDR3 DNA: TGTGCCAGCAGCTTCAGTCGGGGGGCAGATCAGCCCCAGCATTTT.

The chain carries TRBV24-1 and TRBJ1-2; D is undetermined. Trimming took 4 bases from V and 1 from J, leaving 15 bases between them. Germline V gene sequence: CDR1 KGHDR, CDR2 SFDVKD. The CDR3 is 16 residues long. In DNA, the CDR3 is TGTGCCACCAGTGACCCCCTCGGACGGGATAACTATGGCTACACCTTC. This codes for CATSDPLGRDNYGYTF.

The gene calls are TRBV20-1 and TRBJ1-2; the D gene is possibly TRBD1 (6 bases). Germline CDR1 and CDR2: DFQATT and SNEGSKA (reference sequence). The CDR3 is 14 amino acids. V lost 6 bases to trimming and J lost 3 bases, with 17 bases between them. CDR3 nucleotides: TGCAGTGCGGGTACAGGGTTTTACGACTATGGCTACACCTTC. It codes for CSAGTGFYDYGYTF.

The chain uses TRBV20-1 and TRBJ2-3, with TRBD2 matching over 12 bases. CDR3 length: 21 residues. From germline, CDR1 is DFQATT and CDR2 SNEGSKA (reference sequence). V trimming: 2 bases; J trimming: 7 bases; junction bases outside the gene matches: 25. The CDR3 nucleotides are TGCAGTGCTAGACTCGACCTCAGGACTAGCGGGAAAACGGGTGCTGCGAATACGCAGTATTTT. This sequence encodes CSARLDLRTSGKTGAANTQYF.

The chain couples TRBV27 to TRBJ1-5; TRBD1 aligns across 8 bases. With V trimmed by 4 bases and J by 9 bases, 14 bases remained unmatched. Per the germline V gene, CDR1 is MNHEY and CDR2 is SMNVEV (reference sequence). This CDR3 is 16 amino acids long. The CDR3 region is CASSSRKLTGDRPQHF. Written as DNA, the CDR3 is TGTGCCAGCAGTTCCCGAAAACTGACAGGGGATCGGCCCCAGCATTTT.

In its sample, this clonotype was seen a few times. V usage is TRBV7-9 and J usage is TRBJ1-1, with D tentatively TRBD1 (6 bases). CDR1 is SEHNR and CDR2 is FQNEAQ in the germline V gene (reference sequence). The CDR3 contains 12 residues. With 5 bases removed from V and 7 bases from J, the gap between germline ends came to 11 bases. The CDR3 region has the DNA TGTGCCAGCAGCCCTGGACAGAGTGAAGCTTTCTTT. Its protein product is CASSPGQSEAFF.

J is TRBJ1-2 and V is TRBV6-5; the D gene is possibly TRBD1 (6 bases). Trimming removed 7 bases from V and 6 bases from J, with 15 bases in between. Germline V CDR1 and CDR2: MNHEY, SVGAGI. This CDR3 contains 13 residues. The CDR3 loop reads CASKQGDDDGYTF. The CDR3 nucleotides read TGTGCCAGCAAACAGGGAGATGATGATGGCTACACCTTC.

Many counts were recorded for this clonotype. The V gene is TRBV11-2, the J gene TRBJ2-5; 7 bases line up with TRBD1. Germline lookup yields CDR1 SGHAT and CDR2 FQNNGV. The CDR3 covers 15 residues. The V and J ends lost 0 bases and 4 bases, in that order; junction bases with no gene match: 5. CDR3 sequence (DNA): TGTGCCAGCAGCTTAGACCGGGACAGAGGAGAGACCCAGTACTTC. It is translated as CASSLDRDRGETQYF.

The chain joins TRBV20-1 to TRBJ2-1; the match to TRBD2 covers 13 bases. Germline assignment: CDR1 DFQATT and CDR2 SNEGSKA (reference sequence). The CDR3 consists of 16 residues. The V gene end was trimmed by 7 bases and the J gene end by 1 base; junction bases not matched to a gene: 7. Here the CDR3 DNA reads TGCAGTGTGTGGACTAGCGGGAGTGGTTCCTACAATGAGCAGTTCTTC. Translating it yields CSVWTSGSGSYNEQFF.

This clonotype appeared once. The chain recombines TRBV7-9 with TRBJ2-1; tentative D call: TRBD2 (6 bases). CDR3 size: 17 residues. From germline, CDR1 is SEHNR and CDR2 FQNEAQ (reference sequence). V lost 5 bases to trimming and J lost 1 base, with 18 bases between them. The CDR3 protein is CASSRPRAGRSYNEQFF. Written as DNA, the CDR3 is TGTGCCAGCAGCCGTCCCCGCGCGGGAAGGTCCTACAATGAGCAGTTCTTC.

The V call is TRBV2, the J call TRBJ1-5; TRBD1 aligns across 10 bases. V was clipped by 3 bases and J by 6 bases; unmatched bases: 5. The CDR3 is 15 residues long. Germline V gene data show CDR1 as SNHLY and CDR2 as FYNNEI. The CDR3 spells CASSETGGRIQPQHF. DNA of the CDR3: TGTGCCAGCAGTGAGACAGGGGGCCGTATTCAGCCCCAGCATTTT.

V is TRBV28 and J is TRBJ2-2, with TRBD2 identical over 11 bases. The V and J ends lost 2 bases and 1 base, in that order; junction bases with no gene match: 6. The germline gives CDR1 MDHEN, CDR2 SYDVKM. The CDR3 is 18 residues long. The CDR3 reads CASSLGTGTSGNTGELFF. DNA for the CDR3: TGTGCCAGCAGTTTAGGCACCGGGACTAGCGGGAACACCGGGGAGCTGTTTTTT.

This clonotype was detected only a few times. The chain carries TRBV7-2 and TRBJ2-1; 8 nucleotides align to TRBD2. The V gene end was trimmed by 4 bases and the J gene end by 8 bases; junction bases not matched to a gene: 13. Germline V gives CDR1 SGHTA, CDR2 FQGNSA. CDR3 length equals 16 residues. CDR3 amino acids: CASSSGRASGQDEQFF. The CDR3 coding sequence is TGTGCCAGCAGCTCGGGGCGGGCTAGCGGGCAAGATGAGCAGTTCTTC.

This clonotype occurred a few times. The chain couples TRBV29-1 to TRBJ2-1, with 12 bases that match TRBD2. This CDR3 region has 13 residues. V shed 7 bases and J 12 bases; nucleotides not matched to a gene: 10. Germline-derived CDR1 and CDR2 are SQVTM and ANQGSEA. The CDR3 loop reads CSALTSGSYLQFF. CDR3 in DNA: TGCAGCGCCCTGACTAGCGGGAGTTATTTGCAGTTCTTC.

The chain joins TRBV7-2 to TRBJ2-4; 14 bases are a match to TRBD2. Germline trimming cut 6 bases from V and 7 bases from J; bases unmatched to any gene: 5. Germline CDR1 and CDR2: SGHTA and FQGNSA. The CDR3 spans 15 residues. Here the CDR3 DNA reads TGTGCCAGCAGTCGTGGGACTAGCGGGAGTAACATTCAGTACTTC. Its translation is CASSRGTSGSNIQYF.

The chain joins TRBV29-1 to TRBJ2-1; D call uncertain. Trimming shortened V by 4 bases and J by 8 bases, and 15 bases separated the two germline ends. Germline V gene lookup returns CDR1 SQVTM and CDR2 ANQGSEA. CDR3 length: 13 amino acids. The CDR3 DNA reads as TGCAGCGTTGGGATCCGACGTCCGGATGAGCAGTTCTTC. It encodes CSVGIRRPDEQFF.

The V call is TRBV29-1, the J call TRBJ1-2; no clear D. CDR3 length equals 12 residues. Trimming shortened V by 2 bases and J by 8 bases, and 12 bases separated the two germline ends. CDR1 is SQVTM and CDR2 is ANQGSEA in the germline V gene. In nucleotides, the CDR3 is TGCAGCGTTGAACGTACGGGTCGAGGCTACACCTTC. Residues: CSVERTGRGYTF. Combining the CDR3 with reference TRBV29-1 and TRBJ1-2 gives the whole variable domain SAVISQKPSRDICQRGTSLTIQCQVDSQVTMMFWYRQQPGQSLTLIATANQGSEATYESGFVIDKFPISRPNLTFSTLTVSNMSPEDSSIYLCSVERTGRGYTFGSGTRLTVV.

This sequence joins TRBV7-8 and TRBJ2-1; perhaps TRBD2 as D (6 bases). V was clipped by 0 bases and J by 5 bases, with 8 bases between them. The CDR3 runs to 14 residues. In germline, CDR1 is SGHVS, CDR2 FQNEAQ. The CDR3: CASSLASGHNEQFF. In nucleotides, the CDR3 is TGTGCCAGCAGCTTAGCTAGCGGTCACAATGAGCAGTTCTTC.

This clonotype has ten or more counts. The chain is built from TRBV18 and TRBJ2-7; TRBD1 aligns across 7 bases. There are 15 residues in the CDR3. The V gene end was trimmed by 3 bases and the J gene end by 4 bases; junction bases not matched to a gene: 9. Germline V CDR1 and CDR2: KGHSH, LQKENI. The chain's CDR3 is CASSPTGTKGYEQYF. CDR3 DNA: TGTGCCAGCTCACCGACAGGGACGAAAGGGTACGAGCAGTACTTC.

V and J are TRBV9 and TRBJ2-1, with D tentatively TRBD2 (6 bases). Germline assignment: CDR1 SGDLS and CDR2 YYNGEE. CDR3 length: 15 residues. V lost 4 bases, J lost 2 bases, and 13 bases lay in between. The CDR3 loop reads CASSQGGFPYNEQFF. The CDR3 DNA follows: TGTGCCAGCAGCCAGGGAGGATTCCCCTACAATGAGCAGTTCTTC.

This clonotype appeared a few times. The chain links TRBV20-1 to TRBJ2-7; 9 bases are shared with TRBD2. This CDR3 comprises 14 residues. Germline lookup yields CDR1 DFQATT and CDR2 SNEGSKA (reference sequence). The trim removed 1 base at V and 6 bases at J, leaving 7 bases unmatched. Here the CDR3 reads CSARGSGSTREQYF. In DNA, the CDR3 is TGCAGTGCTAGAGGTAGCGGGAGTACTCGCGAGCAGTACTTC.

This clonotype was seen only a few times. V and J are TRBV28 and TRBJ2-3; D gene unclear. This CDR3 contains 15 residues. The germline CDR1 and CDR2 sequences are MDHEN and SYDVKM. V gave up 5 bases and J gave up 0 bases, with 12 bases separating them. CDR3 amino acids: CASSPGSTSTDTQYF. The CDR3 bases are TGTGCCAGCAGTCCGGGCAGTACAAGCACAGATACGCAGTATTTT.

This clonotype was counted at least ten times. This chain connects TRBV29-1 to TRBJ2-5; possibly TRBD1 for D (5 bases). Germline V gene data show CDR1 as SQVTM and CDR2 as ANQGSEA. The CDR3 runs to 12 residues. The V gene lost 7 bases and the J gene lost 2 bases, with 11 bases spanning the gap. CDR3 DNA: TGCAGCGAGAGACAGCTACAAGAGACCCAGTACTTC. Encoded protein: CSERQLQETQYF.

In this sample, this clonotype turned up many times. The V and J genes are TRBV20-1 and TRBJ1-1; tentatively, D is TRBD1 (5 bases). Trimming pared 6 bases from V and 1 base from J, leaving 12 bases between. Germline V lookup: CDR1 DFQATT, CDR2 SNEGSKA (reference sequence). The CDR3 contains 13 residues. Written as DNA, the CDR3 is TGCAGTGCCGAAGGGGCGACGAACACTGAAGCTTTCTTT. Translated, it gives CSAEGATNTEAFF.

The J gene is TRBJ2-5, the V gene TRBV14; D remains ambiguous. This CDR3 contains 15 residues. Trimming left V 4 bases short and J 4 bases short, with 16 bases between. From germline, CDR1 is SGHDN and CDR2 FVKESK. The CDR3 reads CASSRRTAWGETQYF. Here the CDR3 DNA reads TGTGCCAGCAGCCGCAGAACGGCTTGGGGAGAGACCCAGTACTTC.

CDR3 DNA: TGTGCCAGCAGCTTGGACGGGGACACCGGGGAGCTGTTTTTT. This encodes CASSLDGDTGELFF. The rearrangement uses TRBV7-9 and TRBJ2-2, with D maybe TRBD2 (5 bases). The germline V gene has CDR1 SEHNR and CDR2 FQNEAQ (reference sequence). This CDR3 contains 14 residues. The ends were cut back, 3 bases at V and 3 bases at J, with 8 bases in the middle.

This chain uses TRBV2 with TRBJ2-1; tentatively, D is TRBD2 (6 bases). CDR3 size: 13 residues. Germline V gene data show CDR1 as SNHLY and CDR2 as FYNNEI. Between the trimmed V and J ends, which lost 7 bases and 6 bases, there was a span of 13 bases. The CDR3 DNA sequence: TGTGCCAGCAAGGACTACTCCGCCAATGAGCAGTTCTTC. This codes for CASKDYSANEQFF.

The rearrangement joins TRBV29-1 to TRBJ2-3; 12 bases line up with TRBD2. CDR1 is SQVTM and CDR2 is ANQGSEA in the germline V gene. The CDR3 runs 15 residues. V trimming: 4 bases; J trimming: 1 base; junction bases outside the gene matches: 3. The CDR3 loop is CSVATSGSRTDTQYF. CDR3 sequence (DNA): TGCAGCGTTGCGACTAGCGGGAGTCGCACAGATACGCAGTATTTT.

This rearrangement joins TRBV7-2 to TRBJ2-5, with unresolved D. V shed 3 bases and J shed 5 bases, with 13 bases lying between them. The CDR3 runs to 14 residues. Germline V lookup: CDR1 SGHTA, CDR2 FQGNSA. The CDR3 DNA is TGTGCCAGCAGCTTTGGACGGTGGCGGGAGACCCAGTACTTC. It specifies CASSFGRWRETQYF.